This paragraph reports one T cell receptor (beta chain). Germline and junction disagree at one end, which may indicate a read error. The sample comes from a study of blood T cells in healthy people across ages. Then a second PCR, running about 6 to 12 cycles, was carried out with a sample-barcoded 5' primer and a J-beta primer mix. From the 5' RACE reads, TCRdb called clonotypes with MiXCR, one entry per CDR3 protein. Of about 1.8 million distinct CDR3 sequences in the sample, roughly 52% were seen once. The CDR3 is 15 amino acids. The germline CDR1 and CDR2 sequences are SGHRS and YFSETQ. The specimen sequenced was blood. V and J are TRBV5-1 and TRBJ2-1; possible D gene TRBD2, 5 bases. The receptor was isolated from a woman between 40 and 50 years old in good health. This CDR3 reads CASGFWPSSPNEQFF. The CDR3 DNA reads TGCGCCAGCGGCTTCTGGCCTAGCAGCCCCAATGAGCAGTTCTTC. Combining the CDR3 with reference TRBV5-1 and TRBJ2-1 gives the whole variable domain KAGVTQTPRYLIKTRGQQVTLSCSPISGHRSVSWYQQTPGQGLQFLFEYFSETQRNKGNFPGRFSGRQFSNSRSEMNVSTLELGDSALYLCASGFWPSSPNEQFFGPGTRLTVL.